This entry lists 32 T cell receptor beta chains sequenced from one sample in a study of shared clonotypes between healthy human individuals. Only in-frame clones appear in the TCRdb table, and some are missing; sequencing was by immunoSEQ multiplex PCR. The sample yields 2 million to 3 million clones, 93% seen once. Sequencing was carried out using naive CD4+ T cells from PBMCs. Subset meaning: CD45RA+ positively selected. Every receptor here comes from a man aged 18 to 35 in good health. Some clones in this sample may be carry-over from other donors' samples.

The chain combines TRBV4-3 with TRBJ2-4; D unclear. Germline loops: CDR1 LGHNA, CDR2 YSLEER. The V and J ends lost 1 base and 0 bases respectively, with 4 bases between them. This CDR3 is 14 amino acids long. The DNA of the CDR3 is TGCGCCAGCAGCCAAGTCTTAGCCAAAAACATTCAGTACTTC. Translating gives CASSQVLAKNIQYF.

This clone was seen only once. The chain uses TRBV9 and TRBJ1-1; D perhaps matches TRBD1 (6 bases). The germline V gene has CDR1 SGDLS and CDR2 YYNGEE. Trimming left V 2 bases short and J 5 bases short, with 16 bases between. The CDR3 runs to 15 residues. The CDR3 is CASSVYYGGRTEAFF. The CDR3 coding sequence is TGTGCCAGCAGCGTGTACTATGGGGGCAGGACTGAAGCTTTCTTT.

The rearrangement joins TRBV5-6 to TRBJ1-4, with D hard to call. Looked up from germline, CDR1 is SGHDT and CDR2 is YYEEEE. The CDR3 is 15 residues long. V was cut by 1 base and J by 4 bases, with 11 bases left in between. This chain's CDR3 is CASSLFQRGNEKLFF. The CDR3 DNA reads as TGTGCCAGCAGCTTGTTTCAGCGGGGTAATGAAAAACTGTTTTTT.

The V and J genes are TRBV6-6 and TRBJ1-2; TRBD1 might be the D (5 bases). CDR3 length: 15 residues. The germline CDR1 and CDR2 sequences are MNHNY and SVGAGI (reference sequence). The ends were cut back, 2 bases at V and 0 bases at J, with 10 bases in the middle. The CDR3: CASSYNGGPNYGYTF. In nucleotides, the CDR3 is TGTGCCAGCAGTTACAATGGGGGTCCTAACTATGGCTACACCTTC.

The chain has TRBV11-3 and TRBJ2-1; TRBD1 matches 7 bases. Per the germline V gene, CDR1 is SGHNT and CDR2 is YENEEA. CDR3 size: 16 residues. V was pared by 0 bases and J by 6 bases, with 8 bases of the junction left unmatched. The CDR3: CASSLDRSGGANEQFF. In DNA, the CDR3 is TGTGCCAGCAGCTTAGATAGGTCAGGGGGAGCCAATGAGCAGTTCTTC.

This chain uses TRBV5-1 with TRBJ2-1; possible D gene TRBD2, 6 bases. Trimming stripped 3 bases from V and 6 bases from J, with 16 bases between. This CDR3 region has 15 residues. Germline V gene sequence: CDR1 SGHRS, CDR2 YFSETQ. The CDR3 spells CASSSLMGLLNEQFF. Here the CDR3 DNA reads TGCGCCAGCAGCTCCCTAATGGGACTTCTCAATGAGCAGTTCTTC.

The gene calls are TRBV6-5 and TRBJ1-4; D call uncertain. Trimming cost V 0 bases and J 5 bases, with 7 bases left between them. The CDR3 is made up of 14 amino acids. Germline V gives CDR1 MNHEY, CDR2 SVGAGI. The CDR3 spells CASSYSLANEKLFF. CDR3 DNA: TGTGCCAGCAGTTACTCGTTAGCAAATGAAAAACTGTTTTTT.

As for this clone: Relative to the germline gene, one junction end is altered; a read error may explain this. The CDR3 nucleotides read TGCGCCAGCAGCCAAGGCGGCGGATGGGCTAACACAGATACGCAGTGTTTT. Its protein product is CASSQGGGWANTDTQCF. This rearrangement joins TRBV4-1 to TRBJ2-3, with no clear D. The CDR3 has 17 residues. Germline-derived CDR1 and CDR2 are MGHRA and YSYEKL.

The chain is built from TRBV6-5 and TRBJ2-3; D gene unclear. V lost 4 bases to trimming and J lost 0 bases, with 8 bases between them. Per germline, CDR1 MNHEY and CDR2 SVGAGI. The CDR3 extends over 14 amino acids. The CDR3 here is CASSSPQSTDTQYF. DNA for the CDR3: TGTGCCAGCAGTTCCCCGCAGAGCACAGATACGCAGTATTTT.

The chain uses TRBV19 and TRBJ1-3; no firm D call. With 3 bases removed from V and 2 bases from J, the gap between germline ends came to 11 bases. Germline loops: CDR1 LNHDA, CDR2 SQIVND (reference sequence). CDR3 size: 15 residues. The CDR3 loop is CASSMVAVAGNTIYF. CDR3 DNA sequence: TGTGCCAGTAGTATGGTCGCGGTTGCTGGAAACACCATATATTTT.

V usage is TRBV7-8 and J usage is TRBJ1-1, with a weak D call TRBD1 (6 bases). Trimming pared 5 bases from V and 5 bases from J, leaving 18 bases between. Germline values: CDR1 SGHVS, CDR2 FQNEAQ. There are 15 residues in the CDR3. CDR3 sequence: CASSLGGAWDTEAFF. For the CDR3, the DNA is TGTGCCAGCAGCCTTGGGGGGGCGTGGGATACTGAAGCTTTCTTT.

The rearrangement joins TRBV28 to TRBJ1-2; possible D gene TRBD1, 5 bases. The CDR3 is 12 residues long. The V gene's germline CDR1 is MDHEN and CDR2 SYDVKM. V shed 7 bases and J shed 10 bases, with 16 bases lying between them. CDR3: CASTLWGVDYTF. The CDR3 DNA sequence: TGTGCCAGCACCCTTTGGGGGGTAGACTACACCTTC.

The V and J genes are TRBV9 and TRBJ2-1; weak D call: TRBD1 (7 bases). Per the germline V gene, CDR1 is SGDLS and CDR2 is YYNGEE. The V end lost 3 bases, the J end lost 9 bases, and 13 bases lay between the germline ends. The CDR3 sequence is 13 residues long. CDR3 in amino acids: CASSGQGGGEQFF. In DNA form, the CDR3 reads TGTGCCAGCAGCGGACAGGGAGGTGGTGAGCAGTTCTTC.

The CDR3 reads CASRRYLSGRAGDTQYF. The CDR3 nucleotides read TGTGCCAGCAGGCGATACCTTAGCGGGAGGGCCGGAGATACGCAGTATTTT. The chain carries TRBV7-2 and TRBJ2-3; 11 positions match TRBD2. Germline loops: CDR1 SGHTA, CDR2 FQGNSA. The CDR3 covers 17 residues. With V trimmed by 6 bases and J by 5 bases, 13 bases remained unmatched.

The chain links TRBV11-2 to TRBJ2-5, with 7 bases aligning to TRBD1. The J segment lost 2 bases and the V segment lost 5 bases, leaving 2 bases of the junction unmatched. The CDR3 length is 13 residues. CDR1 and CDR2 (germline): SGHAT, FQNNGV. Here the CDR3 DNA reads TGTGCCAGCAGCACGGGACAGCAAGAGACCCAGTACTTC. As protein: CASSTGQQETQYF.

J is TRBJ2-7 and V is TRBV2; D gene unclear. V lost 6 bases to trimming and J lost 3 bases, with 15 bases between them. Per germline, CDR1 SNHLY and CDR2 FYNNEI. This CDR3 is built from 14 residues. The CDR3: CASRTIDTFYEQYF. The CDR3 DNA sequence: TGTGCCAGCAGGACCATAGACACCTTCTACGAGCAGTACTTC. The full variable domain, its missing parts supplied by reference TRBV2 and TRBJ2-7, is EPEVTQTPSHQVTQMGQEVILRCVPISNHLYFYWYRQILGQKVEFLVSFYNNEISEKSEIFDDQFSVERPDGSNFTLKIRSTKLEDSAMYFCASRTIDTFYEQYFGPGTRLTVT.

V and J are TRBV5-5 and TRBJ2-1; 14 nucleotides align to TRBD2. Germline V gene lookup returns CDR1 SGHKS and CDR2 YYEKEE (reference sequence). The CDR3 is made up of 16 amino acids. Germline trimming cut 3 bases from V and 9 bases from J; bases unmatched to any gene: 8. CDR3 region: CASSSRLAGGSAEQFF. In DNA form, the CDR3 reads TGTGCCAGCAGCTCGAGACTAGCGGGAGGGAGCGCTGAGCAGTTCTTC.

The V gene is TRBV5-1, the J gene TRBJ1-1; D is undetermined. V lost 4 bases to trimming and J lost 0 bases, with 13 bases between them. Germline CDR1 and CDR2: SGHRS and YFSETQ. The CDR3 is made up of 15 amino acids. The CDR3 reads CASSRGPTMNTEAFF. The CDR3 region has the DNA TGCGCCAGCAGCCGCGGACCAACAATGAACACTGAAGCTTTCTTT.

The chain couples TRBV6-1 to TRBJ1-3; D unclear. CDR1 and CDR2 from the germline V gene are MNHNS and SASEGT. CDR3 size: 14 residues. V dropped 2 bases and J dropped 0 bases, with 5 bases sitting between them. CDR3 sequence (DNA): TGTGCCAGCAGTGAAATGCCCTCTGGAAACACCATATATTTT. It yields the protein CASSEMPSGNTIYF.

The CDR3 DNA sequence: TGTGCCAGCAGTTACTCGGAGGGGCCTCCTGAAGCTTTCTTT. Translated: CASSYSEGPPEAFF. The V call is TRBV6-5, the J call TRBJ1-1, with D perhaps TRBD1 (5 bases). The CDR3 covers 14 residues. The V and J ends lost 0 bases and 6 bases respectively, with 11 bases between them. Germline CDR1 is MNHEY and CDR2 is SVGAGI.

Written as DNA, the CDR3 is TGTGCCGCGAGTTTAGGGGGACAGAGCTACAATGAGCAGTTCTTC. Amino acids: CAASLGGQSYNEQFF. The chain couples TRBV27 to TRBJ2-1; the match to TRBD1 covers 7 bases. Trimming removed 11 bases from V and 3 bases from J; junction bases left unmatched: 13. The CDR3 has 15 amino acids. The germline CDR1 and CDR2 sequences are MNHEY and SMNVEV (reference sequence).

This chain uses TRBV2 with TRBJ1-5; D is unresolved. V was pared by 3 bases and J by 3 bases, with 9 bases between. Looked up from germline, CDR1 is SNHLY and CDR2 is FYNNEI. The CDR3 spans 14 residues. CDR3 sequence reads: CASSEVSTNQPQHF. The CDR3 bases are TGTGCCAGCAGTGAGGTCAGTACCAATCAGCCCCAGCATTTT.

For this clone: The same CDR3 can be traced to other DNA sequences in this sample. The chain carries TRBV7-2 and TRBJ2-7, with D tentatively TRBD2 (6 bases). The V gene's germline CDR1 is SGHTA and CDR2 FQGNSA. The germline V and J ends were trimmed by 3 bases and 0 bases, with 9 bases remaining between them. The CDR3 is made up of 14 amino acids. CDR3 bases: TGTGCCAGCAGCTTCCGACTAGGCTCCTACGAGCAGTACTTC. It encodes CASSFRLGSYEQYF.

The chain employs TRBV5-1 and TRBJ2-1; no reliable D call. V lost 1 base, J lost 2 bases, and 16 bases lay in between. This CDR3 contains 17 residues. Germline V lookup: CDR1 SGHRS, CDR2 YFSETQ. The CDR3, as DNA: TGCGCCAGCAGCTTGAGTGGTGTTATGCTAGCCTACAATGAGCAGTTCTTC. Translating gives CASSLSGVMLAYNEQFF.

The V gene is TRBV9, the J gene TRBJ1-2; D is uncertain. This CDR3 has 14 residues. Deletions cut 0 bases from V and 3 bases from J, with 9 bases between. Germline lookup yields CDR1 SGDLS and CDR2 YYNGEE. CDR3 in amino acids: CASSVATADYGYTF. For the CDR3, the DNA is TGTGCCAGCAGCGTAGCTACGGCAGACTATGGCTACACCTTC.

V and J are TRBV7-3 and TRBJ2-5; D is tentatively TRBD1 or TRBD2 (5 bases each). The length of the CDR3 is 14 residues. Germline-derived CDR1 and CDR2 are SGHTA and FQGTGA. Trimming removed 5 bases from V and 5 bases from J, with 15 bases in between. CDR3 sequence: CASSPRGGDETQYF. The DNA of the CDR3 is TGTGCCAGCAGCCCCCGGGGTGGGGACGAGACCCAGTACTTC. Based on the CDR3 plus reference TRBV7-3 and TRBJ2-5, the full variable domain is GAGVSQTPSNKVTEKGKYVELRCDPISGHTALYWYRQSLGQGPEFLIYFQGTGAADDSGLPNDRFFAVRPEGSVSTLKIQRTERGDSAVYLCASSPRGGDETQYFGPGTRLLVL.

The chain joins TRBV5-1 to TRBJ2-7, with TRBD2 as a possible D gene (5 bases). The CDR3 length is 14 residues. V was trimmed by 0 bases and J by 3 bases, leaving 10 bases between them. Looked up from germline, CDR1 is SGHRS and CDR2 is YFSETQ. In DNA, the CDR3 is TGCGCCAGCAGCTTGGATGAGGGCATCTACGAGCAGTACTTC. Protein sequence: CASSLDEGIYEQYF. Based on the CDR3 plus reference TRBV5-1 and TRBJ2-7, the full variable domain is KAGVTQTPRYLIKTRGQQVTLSCSPISGHRSVSWYQQTPGQGLQFLFEYFSETQRNKGNFPGRFSGRQFSNSRSEMNVSTLELGDSALYLCASSLDEGIYEQYFGPGTRLTVT.

The V call is TRBV15, the J call TRBJ2-5, with TRBD2 matching over 10 bases. After removal of 3 bases from V and 5 bases from J, the junction contained 6 bases not matched to a gene. Germline V gene lookup returns CDR1 LNHNV and CDR2 YYDKDF (reference sequence). The CDR3 has 15 residues. The CDR3 DNA follows: TGTGCCACCAGCAGCGCTAGCGGGAGTGTGGAGACCCAGTACTTC. This sequence encodes CATSSASGSVETQYF.

V gene TRBV5-4 combines with J gene TRBJ2-6; D unresolved. V was shortened by 1 base and J by 2 bases, with 7 bases between the two germline ends. Germline V gene lookup returns CDR1 SGHNT and CDR2 YYREEE (reference sequence). The length of the CDR3 is 15 residues. CDR3 amino acids: CASSLPDPGANVLTF. In nucleotides, the CDR3 is TGTGCCAGCAGCTTGCCGGACCCTGGGGCCAACGTCCTGACTTTC.

On this clone: Other DNA sequences in the sample encode the same CDR3. The rearrangement links TRBV7-2 to TRBJ1-5; D is undetermined. Trimming took off 5 bases at V and 1 base at J, with 12 bases between the two ends. From germline, CDR1 is SGHTA and CDR2 FQGNSA. This CDR3 comprises 15 residues. The CDR3 sequence: CASSLLGGSNQPQHF. CDR3 DNA sequence: TGTGCCAGCAGCCTACTGGGAGGGAGCAATCAGCCCCAGCATTTT. Looking up the rest from reference TRBV7-2 and TRBJ1-5 gives the full variable domain: GAGVSQSPSNKVTEKGKDVELRCDPISGHTALYWYRQSLGQGLEFLIYFQGNSAPDKSGLPSDRFSAERTGGSVSTLTIQRTQQEDSAVYLCASSLLGGSNQPQHFGDGTRLSIL.

The chain is built from TRBV7-5 and TRBJ2-3; the D segment call TRBD2 is taken from the table without a DNA check. TRBV7-5 is termed a pseudogene. This CDR3 is 18 amino acids long. The CDR3 DNA reads as TGTGTCAGAAGGCTCCCACGTCAATTTAGCAGCGAACCAGATACGCAGTATTTT. This sequence encodes CVRRLPRQFSSEPDTQYF.

J is TRBJ2-5 and V is TRBV7-8; 7 nucleotides line up with TRBD1. Germline-derived CDR1 and CDR2 are SGHVS and FQNEAQ. Losses at the gene ends were 5 bases for V and 1 base for J; bases not matched to a gene: 7. This CDR3 is 15 amino acids long. CDR3 protein: CASSQLTGTQETQYF. CDR3 sequence (DNA): TGTGCCAGCAGCCAACTGACAGGGACCCAAGAGACCCAGTACTTC.